Presented here are 20 T cell receptor beta chains from one specimen sequenced in a study of breast tumors, draining lymph nodes, adjacent tissues. From the multiplex PCR reads, TCRdb called clonotypes with MiXCR, one entry per CDR3 protein. Of 26,000 or so distinct CDR3 sequences detected, around 25% appear once; the ten largest clones hold around an eighth. The sequencing sample was made of breast tumor tissue. The source is a female donor with breast cancer. Some clones in this sample may be carry-over from other donors' samples.

The sample holds many counts of this clonotype. The V call is TRBV5-4, the J call TRBJ2-1; tentatively, D is TRBD1 (6 bases). The germline V gene has CDR1 SGHNT and CDR2 YYREEE (reference sequence). Trimming removed 4 bases at V and 8 bases at J, with 10 bases between. The CDR3 is made up of 12 amino acids. CDR3: CASSIAGDEQFF. The CDR3 DNA sequence: TGTGCCAGCAGCATCGCAGGGGATGAGCAGTTCTTC.

At least ten counts were recorded for this clonotype. This chain connects TRBV7-9 to TRBJ2-7; 9 bases match TRBD1. Germline loops: CDR1 SEHNR, CDR2 FQNEAQ (reference sequence). Unmatched junction bases numbered 8, after V lost 5 bases and J lost 6 bases. The CDR3 extends over 14 amino acids. CDR3 region: CASSLGQGVGEQYF. Written as DNA, the CDR3 is TGTGCCAGCAGCCTGGGACAGGGAGTTGGCGAGCAGTACTTC. Complete variable domain (other parts from reference TRBV7-9 and TRBJ2-7): DTGVSQNPRHKITKRGQNVTFRCDPISEHNRLYWYRQTLGQGPEFLTYFQNEAQLEKSRLLSDRFSAERPKGSFSTLEIQRTEQGDSAMYLCASSLGQGVGEQYFGPGTRLTVT.

This clonotype was found a few times. Since a much larger clone is just one base distant, this may be a read error. V usage is TRBV7-6 and J usage is TRBJ2-1; a possible D gene is TRBD1 (5 bases). The CDR3 runs to 16 residues. CDR1 and CDR2 from the germline V gene are SGHVS and FNYEAQ. Trimming cost V 8 bases and J 5 bases, with 22 bases left between them. The CDR3 bases are TGTGCCAGCGGCTGCCGGGTGGGGCAATGCAACAATGAGCAGTTCTTC. Translation: CASGCRVGQCNNEQFF.

This clonotype has at least ten counts. The chain couples TRBV25-1 to TRBJ1-2; TRBD1 matches 9 bases. CDR1 MGHDK and CDR2 SYGVNS come from the germline V gene. Trimming took 3 bases from V and 2 from J; bases not matched to a gene: 7. CDR3 length: 16 residues. For the CDR3, the DNA is TGTGCCAGCAGTGATCCTTCGACAGGGGGGAACTATGGCTACACCTTC. Protein: CASSDPSTGGNYGYTF.

The chain recombines TRBV20-1 with TRBJ1-5, with unresolved D. Germline V gene sequence: CDR1 DFQATT, CDR2 SNEGSKA (reference sequence). The CDR3 consists of 17 residues. V was shortened by 4 bases and J by 7 bases, with 26 bases between the two germline ends. In nucleotides, the CDR3 is TGCAGTGCTAACTCCCCAGGCTCCACATCCGAAATACAGCCCCAGCATTTT. Protein product: CSANSPGSTSEIQPQHF.

V is TRBV6-2 or TRBV6-3 and J is TRBJ2-2, with a possible D match to TRBD1 (5 bases). Germline V gene sequence: CDR1 MNHEY, CDR2 SVGEGT. Trimming removed 7 bases at V and 0 bases at J, with 9 bases between. CDR3 length: 14 residues. The CDR3 protein is CASMSGSNTGELFF. The CDR3 bases are TGTGCCAGCATGTCAGGGTCGAACACCGGGGAGCTGTTTTTT.

This clonotype was seen repeatedly, ten times or more. The V call is TRBV7-9, the J call TRBJ2-2, with 14 bases that match TRBD2. Germline V gene sequence: CDR1 SEHNR, CDR2 FQNEAQ (reference sequence). The trim removed 4 bases at V and 1 base at J, leaving 2 bases unmatched. This CDR3 is 17 amino acids long. CDR3 region: CASSSGLAGENTGELFF. DNA for the CDR3: TGTGCCAGCAGCTCGGGACTAGCGGGAGAGAACACCGGGGAGCTGTTTTTT.

This clonotype has ten or more counts. In nucleotides, the CDR3 is TGTGCCAGCAGCTTAGATACCGGACATAGCAATCAGCCCCAGCATTTT. It translates to CASSLDTGHSNQPQHF. The V and J genes are TRBV7-9 and TRBJ1-5; maybe TRBD1 (5 bases). V was shortened by 1 base and J by 0 bases, with 10 bases between the two germline ends. The CDR3 is made up of 16 amino acids. CDR1 SEHNR and CDR2 FQNEAQ come from the germline V gene (reference sequence).

This clonotype was observed at least ten times. This CDR3 is CASSPTRGSLHYEQYF. For the CDR3, the DNA is TGTGCCAGTAGTCCGACCCGGGGTTCCCTCCACTACGAGCAGTACTTC. The chain combines TRBV19 with TRBJ2-7, with a tentative D call TRBD2 (5 bases). The CDR3 sequence is 16 residues long. Germline CDR1 is LNHDA and CDR2 is SQIVND (reference sequence). Trimming removed 5 bases from V and 3 bases from J, with 20 bases in between.

In its sample, this clonotype was seen many times. V gene TRBV4-2 combines with J gene TRBJ2-3; D possibly matches TRBD1 or TRBD2 (5 bases each). Trimming took off 0 bases at V and 1 base at J, with 11 bases between the two ends. Germline V CDR1 and CDR2: LGHNA, YNFKEQ. This CDR3 comprises 16 residues. The CDR3 loop is CASSQDAGAGTDTQYF. In DNA form, the CDR3 reads TGTGCCAGCAGCCAAGATGCCGGGGCGGGCACAGATACGCAGTATTTT.

This chain connects TRBV5-1 to TRBJ1-1; D is uncertain. This CDR3 has 15 amino acids. Trimming left V 0 bases short and J 0 bases short, with 9 bases between. The germline V gene encodes CDR1 SGHRS and CDR2 YFSETQ. In nucleotides, the CDR3 is TGCGCCAGCAGCTTGGAGGCGGGGATGAACACTGAAGCTTTCTTT. Translating it yields CASSLEAGMNTEAFF.

This clonotype was found many times. V and J are TRBV20-1 and TRBJ1-2; 7 bases map to TRBD1. V lost 2 bases, J lost 3 bases, and 9 bases stayed unmatched. Germline V gene sequence: CDR1 DFQATT, CDR2 SNEGSKA (reference sequence). The CDR3 extends over 15 amino acids. CDR3 nucleotides: TGCAGTGCTAGACCGTGGGACAGCCATTACTATGGCTACACCTTC. As protein: CSARPWDSHYYGYTF.

Many counts were recorded for this clonotype. The V and J genes are TRBV4-1 and TRBJ2-7; the D gene is possibly TRBD1 (5 bases). The CDR3 length is 15 residues. The V gene's germline CDR1 is MGHRA and CDR2 YSYEKL. Between the trimmed V and J ends, which lost 0 bases and 2 bases, there was a span of 11 bases. The CDR3 spells CASSQDVGLTYEQYF. CDR3 bases: TGCGCCAGCAGCCAAGATGTGGGGCTAACCTACGAGCAGTACTTC.

Remarks on this clonotype: A read error may be the cause here, since a much bigger clone is one base away. The chain has TRBV6-2 or TRBV6-3 and TRBJ2-7, with D uncertain. CDR1 and CDR2 from the germline V gene are MNHEY and SVGEGT. This CDR3 region has 15 residues. CDR3 nucleotides: TGTGTCAGCAGTTCCTATCAAGGCAGCTCCTACGAGCAGTACTTC. It encodes CVSSSYQGSSYEQYF.

At least ten counts were recorded for this clonotype. A junction end diverges from the germline sequence, so it may reflect a read error. The chain uses TRBV7-7 and TRBJ2-1; perhaps TRBD1 as D (7 bases). CDR3 length equals 16 residues. Per germline, CDR1 SSHAT and CDR2 FNYEAQ (reference sequence). The DNA for the CDR3 is TGTGCTAGCAGCTTAGCGTCGGAGGGGGCGTACAATGAGCAGTTCTTC. This encodes CASSLASEGAYNEQFF.

The chain employs TRBV9 and TRBJ1-2; D unclear. CDR1 and CDR2 (germline): SGDLS, YYNGEE. The CDR3 covers 13 residues. With 2 bases removed from V and 5 bases from J, the gap between germline ends came to 10 bases. DNA for the CDR3: TGTGCCAGCAGCGTGACTACTGGTTATGGCTACACCTTC. Residues: CASSVTTGYGYTF.

In its sample, this clonotype was seen many times. The J gene is TRBJ2-3, the V gene TRBV7-2; a possible D gene is TRBD1 (5 bases). With 5 bases removed from V and 3 bases from J, the gap between germline ends came to 9 bases. This CDR3 has 13 amino acids. Per the germline V gene, CDR1 is SGHTA and CDR2 is FQGNSA. CDR3 loop: CASSPRTTDTQYF. CDR3 nucleotides: TGTGCCAGCAGCCCGCGGACAACAGATACGCAGTATTTT. Filled out from reference TRBV7-2 and TRBJ2-3, the complete variable domain reads GAGVSQSPSNKVTEKGKDVELRCDPISGHTALYWYRQSLGQGLEFLIYFQGNSAPDKSGLPSDRFSAERTGGSVSTLTIQRTQQEDSAVYLCASSPRTTDTQYFGPGTRLTVL.

This clonotype has a count of ten or more. This chain links TRBV5-1 with TRBJ2-1; 7 bases align to TRBD2. Germline V gene lookup returns CDR1 SGHRS and CDR2 YFSETQ. The CDR3 spans 14 residues. The V gene end was trimmed by 4 bases and the J gene end by 8 bases; junction bases not matched to a gene: 9. The CDR3 spells CASSLQTSSDEQFF. In nucleotides, the CDR3 is TGCGCCAGCAGCCTGCAGACTAGCTCCGATGAGCAGTTCTTC.

This clonotype was counted a single time. The junction and the germline gene differ at one end; a read error may be behind it. The chain carries TRBV5-1 and TRBJ1-4, with D perhaps matching TRBD1 (6 bases). The length of the CDR3 is 16 residues. The germline gives CDR1 SGHRS, CDR2 YFSETQ. CDR3 region: CACSELSGVINEKLFF. Written as DNA, the CDR3 is TGCGCCTGCAGCGAATTATCAGGGGTGATTAATGAGAAACTGTTTTTT.

This clonotype was observed at least ten times. The gene calls are TRBV7-9 and TRBJ1-6; D is possibly TRBD1 (5 bases). This CDR3 has 13 residues. The V gene's germline CDR1 is SEHNR and CDR2 FQNEAQ (reference sequence). V lost 5 bases and J 8 bases, leaving 10 bases between the germline ends. The CDR3 region is CASSLGEDSPLHF. CDR3 sequence (DNA): TGTGCCAGCAGCCTGGGGGAGGATTCACCCCTCCACTTT.